This TCR beta chain was sequenced in a study of graft-versus-host responses after intestinal transplantation. TCRdb's table, derived via immunoSEQ multiplex PCR, lists solely in-frame clones and lacks some. The sample yields about 30,000 clones, 85% to 95% seen once. CDR3 size: 15 residues. Trimming stripped 5 bases from V and 4 bases from J, with 16 bases between. Germline-derived CDR1 and CDR2 are SGHTA and FQGNSA. This sequence was found in a human patient who received an intestinal transplant, so some T cells may come from the graft donor. The specimen was PBMCs, collected roughly 68 days after intestinal transplant. This chain connects TRBV7-2 to TRBJ2-3, with no clear D. CDR3: CASSPWVVAADTQYF. The CDR3 DNA is TGTGCCAGCAGCCCGTGGGTGGTAGCTGCAGATACGCAGTATTTT.